Listed here are 31 T cell receptor beta chains from one sample, sequenced in a study of Ad26.COV2.S vaccination and SARS-CoV-2 variants (dated by TCRdb to the early 2020s). The receptor library was made with the immunoSEQ multiplex PCR assay. The table was pulled from immuneACCESS by TCRdb, which kept in-frame rearrangements only. Such tables lose some clones; where checked, under half of the loss comes from unresolved V genes, and the rest has no known cause. For this sample the table gives roughly 510,000 clones, of which approximately 90% were detected only once. The ten largest clonotypes hold over 10% of the sample. The sample's treatment or condition label, decoded: some 20 received Ad26.COV2.S at low or high dose, single or two shots; about 5 received placebo; per-sample allocation not given. For vaccine and placebo recipients, the sequenced repertoires came from samples collected on day 63 after the first injection.

The sequencing here drew on peripheral blood, taken in a trial of Ad26.COV2.S vaccine versus placebo. These receptors were taken from a person aged 18-60 years who received the Ad26.COV2.S COVID-19 vaccine or a placebo.

This rearrangement joins TRBV19 to TRBJ2-1; tentative D call: TRBD1 (7 bases). This CDR3 is 14 amino acids long. The V and J ends lost 7 bases and 7 bases respectively, with 17 bases between them. The germline V gene encodes CDR1 LNHDA and CDR2 SQIVND (reference sequence). The CDR3 reads CASKPGQAGNEQFF. The DNA for the CDR3 is TGTGCCAGTAAGCCCGGACAGGCGGGAAATGAGCAGTTCTTC.

This clone is a singleton in its sample. The V and J genes are TRBV7-2 and TRBJ2-7; TRBD2 matches at 8 bases. Germline trimming cut 1 base from V and 7 bases from J; bases unmatched to any gene: 6. Germline lookup yields CDR1 SGHTA and CDR2 FQGNSA. This CDR3 spans 14 amino acids. The CDR3 loop reads CASSLGTSWGEQYF. CDR3 nucleotide sequence: TGTGCCAGCAGCTTAGGGACTAGCTGGGGAGAGCAGTACTTC. Full variable domain (missing parts from reference TRBV7-2 and TRBJ2-7): GAGVSQSPSNKVTEKGKDVELRCDPISGHTALYWYRQSLGQGLEFLIYFQGNSAPDKSGLPSDRFSAERTGGSVSTLTIQRTQQEDSAVYLCASSLGTSWGEQYFGPGTRLTVT.

V is TRBV9 and J is TRBJ1-2; 8 positions agree with TRBD1. Germline V gene sequence: CDR1 SGDLS, CDR2 YYNGEE. After removal of 4 bases from V and 8 bases from J, the junction contained 7 bases not matched to a gene. The CDR3 runs 13 residues. CDR3 in amino acids: CASSLGTGGGYTF. The DNA of the CDR3 is TGTGCCAGCAGCCTTGGGACAGGCGGAGGCTACACCTTC. The full variable domain, rest sourced from reference TRBV9 and TRBJ1-2, is DSGVTQTPKHLITATGQRVTLRCSPRSGDLSVYWYQQSLDQGLQFLIQYYNGEERAKGNILERFSAQQFPDLHSELNLSSLELGDSALYFCASSLGTGGGYTFGSGTRLTVV.

The table lists this clone with many counts. The V call is TRBV5-6, the J call TRBJ1-2; possibly TRBD1 for D (5 bases). Germline assignment: CDR1 SGHDT and CDR2 YYEEEE. The CDR3 contains 14 residues. Trimming removed 1 base from V and 4 bases from J, with 11 bases in between. The DNA of the CDR3 is TGTGCCAGCAGCTTGTCGGGGCCCCTCTATGGCTACACCTTC. The encoded protein is CASSLSGPLYGYTF. The variable domain in full, with the rest retrieved from reference TRBV5-6 and TRBJ1-2, is DAGVTQSPTHLIKTRGQQVTLRCSPKSGHDTVSWYQQALGQGPQFIFQYYEEEERQRGNFPDRFSGHQFPNYSSELNVNALLLGDSALYLCASSLSGPLYGYTFGSGTRLTVV.

V and J are TRBV4-1 and TRBJ1-3, with 7 bases lining up with TRBD1. The CDR3 length is 16 residues. The junction had 7 bases not matched to a gene; V was cut back by 2 bases and J by 3 bases. CDR1 is MGHRA, CDR2 YSYEKL, per germline. The CDR3 here is CASSQPGQRNGNTIYF. The CDR3 DNA reads as TGCGCCAGCAGCCAACCGGGACAGCGGAATGGAAACACCATATATTTT.

The V call is TRBV11-2, the J call TRBJ2-1, with TRBD1 as a possible D gene (6 bases). The V and J ends lost 5 bases and 9 bases respectively, with 17 bases between them. Germline V gene sequence: CDR1 SGHAT, CDR2 FQNNGV. The CDR3 covers 14 residues. The CDR3 nucleotides read TGTGCCAGCAGCCCGCCACACAGGGTATCTGAGCAGTTCTTC. Translating it yields CASSPPHRVSEQFF.

The CDR3, as DNA: TGTGCCAGCAGCGTAGCCGGACACGTTTTAAACACTGAAGCTTTCTTT. Its protein product is CASSVAGHVLNTEAFF. J is TRBJ1-1 and V is TRBV9; TRBD1 might be the D (5 bases). CDR3 length: 16 residues. CDR1 SGDLS and CDR2 YYNGEE come from the germline V gene. The V and J ends lost 0 bases and 2 bases respectively, with 14 bases between them.

The CDR3 is CASSLPEGLADNEQFF. In DNA form, the CDR3 reads TGTGCCAGCAGCTTACCCGAGGGACTAGCGGACAATGAGCAGTTCTTC. This chain uses TRBV5-6 with TRBJ2-1; 11 bases fit TRBD2. CDR1 is SGHDT, CDR2 YYEEEE, per germline. V was pared by 2 bases and J by 5 bases, with 6 bases of the junction left unmatched. CDR3 length: 16 residues. Complete variable domain (other parts from reference TRBV5-6 and TRBJ2-1): DAGVTQSPTHLIKTRGQQVTLRCSPKSGHDTVSWYQQALGQGPQFIFQYYEEEERQRGNFPDRFSGHQFPNYSSELNVNALLLGDSALYLCASSLPEGLADNEQFFGPGTRLTVL.

The chain links TRBV4-1 to TRBJ1-1; tentative D call: TRBD1 (5 bases). Germline V gene sequence: CDR1 MGHRA, CDR2 YSYEKL. There are 17 residues in the CDR3. V lost 2 bases, J lost 0 bases, and 16 bases lay in between. The CDR3 loop reads CASSQFLQTAMNTEAFF. CDR3 nucleotides: TGCGCCAGCAGCCAATTTCTTCAGACAGCAATGAACACTGAAGCTTTCTTT.

This sequence joins TRBV6-5 and TRBJ1-5; D is perhaps TRBD1 (5 bases). The length of the CDR3 is 14 residues. Germline loops: CDR1 MNHEY, CDR2 SVGAGI. The V end lost 6 bases, the J end lost 11 bases, and 20 bases lay between the germline ends. CDR3 amino acids: CASRGRDVFLAQHF. CDR3 sequence (DNA): TGTGCCAGCAGAGGACGGGACGTTTTTTTAGCCCAGCATTTT.

This rearrangement joins TRBV30 to TRBJ2-1; D perhaps matches TRBD1 (5 bases). Looked up from germline, CDR1 is GTSNPN and CDR2 is SVGIG (reference sequence). The CDR3 length is 12 residues. V was clipped by 4 bases and J by 8 bases, with 12 bases between them. The CDR3, as DNA: TGTGCCTGGACAGGGTTTAGGGATGAGCAGTTCTTC. The encoded protein is CAWTGFRDEQFF.

V is TRBV30 and J is TRBJ2-1; 9 bases align to TRBD2. Trimming took 0 bases from V and 5 from J; bases not matched to a gene: 5. CDR3 length equals 15 residues. Per germline, CDR1 GTSNPN and CDR2 SVGIG (reference sequence). DNA of the CDR3: TGTGCCTGGAGTGTTGCGGGAGGGCCGAACAATGAGCAGTTCTTC. It translates to CAWSVAGGPNNEQFF. Using reference TRBV30 and TRBJ2-1 for the parts outside the CDR3, the full variable domain is SQTIHQWPATLVQPVGSPLSLECTVEGTSNPNLYWYRQAAGRGLQLLFYSVGIGQISSEVPQNLSASRPQDRQFILSSKKLLLSDSGFYLCAWSVAGGPNNEQFFGPGTRLTVL.

This chain uses TRBV9 with TRBJ2-1; D gene uncertain. The CDR3 has 15 amino acids. The V gene's germline CDR1 is SGDLS and CDR2 YYNGEE. V gave up 2 bases and J gave up 11 bases, with 20 bases separating them. CDR3 DNA sequence: TGTGCCAGCAGCGTTGGACCGGGCCTCGCGTCTCAGCAGTTCTTC. Its protein is CASSVGPGLASQQFF.

V usage is TRBV15 and J usage is TRBJ1-3; no firm D call. The CDR3 length is 17 residues. The germline V and J ends were trimmed by 0 bases and 2 bases, with 14 bases remaining between them. Germline V gene sequence: CDR1 LNHNV, CDR2 YYDKDF (reference sequence). This CDR3 reads CATSRDLRIDPGNTIYF. The CDR3 DNA follows: TGTGCCACCAGCAGAGATCTTAGGATCGACCCTGGAAACACCATATATTTT.

CDR3 coding DNA: TGTGCCAGTATACGCAGGGTTGGCAATCAGCCCCAGCATTTT. It translates to CASIRRVGNQPQHF. The genes are TRBV19 and TRBJ1-5; perhaps TRBD1 as D (5 bases). CDR1 is LNHDA and CDR2 is SQIVND in the germline V gene (reference sequence). The CDR3 extends over 14 amino acids. The ends were cut back, 7 bases at V and 2 bases at J, with 12 bases in the middle.

The chain combines TRBV7-2 with TRBJ2-5, with 8 bases aligning to TRBD2. Germline V gene sequence: CDR1 SGHTA, CDR2 FQGNSA. The CDR3 extends over 15 amino acids. J gave up 0 bases and V 3 bases, and 3 bases lay outside the gene matches. The CDR3 sequence is CASSFSGEYQETQYF. For the CDR3, the DNA is TGTGCCAGCAGCTTTAGCGGGGAGTACCAAGAGACCCAGTACTTC.

This clone was recorded at least ten times. V and J are TRBV6-2 or TRBV6-3 and TRBJ1-6; 7 bases are a match to TRBD1. Germline CDR1 reads MNHEY; CDR2 reads SVGEGT. V lost 6 bases and J lost 7; bases outside the gene matches: 9. The CDR3 totals 15 residues. The DNA for the CDR3 is TGTGCCAGCAGCGCGAAGGGGGCGGAGAATTCACCCCTCCACTTT. Amino acids: CASSAKGAENSPLHF.

The chain links TRBV5-1 to TRBJ2-3; 8 bases are a match to TRBD1. The CDR3 has 14 residues. V shed 4 bases, J shed 1 base, and the junction held 2 bases outside the gene matches. Germline lookup yields CDR1 SGHRS and CDR2 YFSETQ. Here the CDR3 reads CASSPDRGTDTQYF. In nucleotides, the CDR3 is TGCGCCAGCAGCCCGGACAGGGGCACAGATACGCAGTATTTT.

The chain has TRBV28 and TRBJ1-1; D is unclear. The CDR3 is made up of 11 amino acids. Germline CDR1 MDHEN, CDR2 SYDVKM. Trimming shortened V by 6 bases and J by 3 bases, and 5 bases separated the two germline ends. CDR3: CASRAYTEAFF. CDR3 sequence (DNA): TGTGCCAGCAGAGCCTACACTGAAGCTTTCTTT. Together with reference TRBV28 and TRBJ1-1, the CDR3 gives the full variable domain: DVKVTQSSRYLVKRTGEKVFLECVQDMDHENMFWYRQDPGLGLRLIYFSYDVKMKEKGDIPEGYSVSREKKERFSLILESASTNQTSMYLCASRAYTEAFFGQGTRLTVV.

J is TRBJ2-7 and V is TRBV15, with D unclear. Germline lookup yields CDR1 LNHNV and CDR2 YYDKDF (reference sequence). Trimming took 1 base from V and 0 from J, leaving 10 bases between them. The CDR3 totals 15 residues. CDR3 in DNA: TGTGCCACCAGCAGAGGTGGGATACACTCCTACGAGCAGTACTTC. Translating it yields CATSRGGIHSYEQYF.

The chain joins TRBV7-2 to TRBJ2-7; the D is unclear. Trimming stripped 4 bases from V and 2 bases from J, with 6 bases between. Germline CDR1 and CDR2: SGHTA and FQGNSA. This CDR3 has 12 residues. CDR3 sequence (DNA): TGTGCCAGCAGCTCGGCGGCCTACGAGCAGTACTTC. Its translation is CASSSAAYEQYF. Complete variable domain (other parts from reference TRBV7-2 and TRBJ2-7): GAGVSQSPSNKVTEKGKDVELRCDPISGHTALYWYRQSLGQGLEFLIYFQGNSAPDKSGLPSDRFSAERTGGSVSTLTIQRTQQEDSAVYLCASSSAAYEQYFGPGTRLTVT.

The V gene is TRBV7-2, the J gene TRBJ2-5; D not resolved. This CDR3 has 14 amino acids. Germline assignment: CDR1 SGHTA and CDR2 FQGNSA. V was shortened by 5 bases and J by 7 bases, with 17 bases between the two germline ends. The CDR3 loop reads CASSPASPGVTQYF. CDR3 bases: TGTGCCAGCAGCCCAGCGTCCCCTGGGGTGACCCAGTACTTC.

This chain connects TRBV7-2 to TRBJ2-3; 9 bases line up with TRBD2. CDR1 and CDR2 (germline): SGHTA, FQGNSA. The CDR3 extends over 14 amino acids. J gave up 10 bases and V 3 bases, and 8 bases lay outside the gene matches. CDR3 loop: CASSFRGSGSAQYF. The CDR3 DNA follows: TGTGCCAGCAGCTTCAGAGGTAGCGGGAGTGCGCAGTATTTT.

There are a few counts of this clone. This same CDR3 is encoded by further DNA sequences in the sample. The chain couples TRBV11-2 to TRBJ2-2; no reliable D call. CDR1 is SGHAT, CDR2 FQNNGV, per germline. V lost 1 base and J 5 bases, leaving 5 bases between the germline ends. The CDR3 runs to 13 residues. This CDR3 is CASSLAGTGELFF. The CDR3 DNA reads TGTGCCAGCAGCTTAGCCGGGACCGGGGAGCTGTTTTTT. The whole variable domain, filled in from reference TRBV11-2 and TRBJ2-2, reads EAGVAQSPRYKIIEKRQSVAFWCNPISGHATLYWYQQILGQGPKLLIQFQNNGVVDDSQLPKDRFSAERLKGVDSTLKIQPAKLEDSAVYLCASSLAGTGELFFGEGSRLTVL.

The rearrangement joins TRBV5-6 to TRBJ2-7, with TRBD2 identical over 11 bases. Losses at the gene ends were 5 bases for V and 4 bases for J; bases not matched to a gene: 11. The CDR3 runs 16 residues. CDR1 is SGHDT, CDR2 YYEEEE, per germline. The CDR3 sequence: CASSLPSGTSGYEQYF. For the CDR3, the DNA is TGTGCCAGCAGTTTACCTTCCGGGACTAGCGGATACGAGCAGTACTTC. Drawing the rest from reference TRBV5-6 and TRBJ2-7, the complete variable domain is DAGVTQSPTHLIKTRGQQVTLRCSPKSGHDTVSWYQQALGQGPQFIFQYYEEEERQRGNFPDRFSGHQFPNYSSELNVNALLLGDSALYLCASSLPSGTSGYEQYFGPGTRLTVT.

This chain connects TRBV5-4 to TRBJ1-1, with TRBD1 as a possible D gene (5 bases). With 5 bases removed from V and 4 bases from J, the gap between germline ends came to 15 bases. CDR1 is SGHNT and CDR2 is YYREEE in the germline V gene (reference sequence). This CDR3 has 14 amino acids. The CDR3 DNA sequence: TGTGCCAGCAGGTATGACAGTCAGAGCACTGAAGCTTTCTTT. Translated, it gives CASRYDSQSTEAFF.

Only one count was recorded for this clone. The CDR3 here is CASGGTGGTEAFF. CDR3 nucleotides: TGTGCCAGCGGGGGGACAGGCGGCACTGAAGCTTTCTTT. This rearrangement joins TRBV9 to TRBJ1-1; 8 nucleotides line up with TRBD1. Germline values: CDR1 SGDLS, CDR2 YYNGEE. There are 13 residues in the CDR3. V lost 7 bases, J lost 4 bases, and 6 bases stayed unmatched.

This chain connects TRBV14 to TRBJ2-3; D remains unclear. CDR3 length: 15 amino acids. Per the germline V gene, CDR1 is SGHDN and CDR2 is FVKESK. With 1 base removed from V and 0 bases from J, the gap between germline ends came to 8 bases. The CDR3 nucleotides are TGTGCCAGCAGCCAAGCGCGGCTCAGCACAGATACGCAGTATTTT. It codes for CASSQARLSTDTQYF. Filled out from reference TRBV14 and TRBJ2-3, the complete variable domain reads EAGVTQFPSHSVIEKGQTVTLRCDPISGHDNLYWYRRVMGKEIKFLLHFVKESKQDESGMPNNRFLAERTGGTYSTLKVQPAELEDSGVYFCASSQARLSTDTQYFGPGTRLTVL.

This chain connects TRBV28 to TRBJ1-5; 7 positions agree with TRBD1. CDR3 length: 14 residues. Trimming removed 6 bases from V and 0 bases from J; junction bases left unmatched: 2. The V gene's germline CDR1 is MDHEN and CDR2 SYDVKM. CDR3 coding DNA: TGTGCCAGCAGGGAGGGGGCTAGCAATCAGCCCCAGCATTTT. Amino acids: CASREGASNQPQHF.

CDR3 sequence: CASSRTGVRETQYF. CDR3 in DNA: TGTGCCAGTAGCCGGACAGGGGTACGTGAGACCCAGTACTTC. V usage is TRBV19 and J usage is TRBJ2-5; 9 bases map to TRBD1. In germline, CDR1 is LNHDA, CDR2 SQIVND (reference sequence). Trimming at V came to 6 bases and at J to 5 bases, leaving 7 bases not matched to a gene. The CDR3 sequence is 14 residues long.

This clone has just one count. The chain combines TRBV11-2 with TRBJ1-1, with D maybe TRBD1 (5 bases). This CDR3 contains 13 residues. Trimming pared 0 bases from V and 10 bases from J, leaving 12 bases between. The V gene's germline CDR1 is SGHAT and CDR2 FQNNGV. The DNA for the CDR3 is TGTGCCAGCAGCTTAGAGGGGCAGGCTCGAGCTTTCTTT. It translates to CASSLEGQARAFF. The full variable domain, with the rest looked up from reference TRBV11-2 and TRBJ1-1, is EAGVAQSPRYKIIEKRQSVAFWCNPISGHATLYWYQQILGQGPKLLIQFQNNGVVDDSQLPKDRFSAERLKGVDSTLKIQPAKLEDSAVYLCASSLEGQARAFFGQGTRLTVV.